Below, one T cell receptor beta chain is given with its context. Seattle's cohort entered during active infection and was followed longitudinally. Germline values: CDR1 KGHDR, CDR2 SFDVKD. The CDR3 length is 18 residues. V shed 3 bases, J shed 5 bases, and the junction held 12 bases outside the gene matches. This record comes from a study of blood T cell repertoires in COVID-19. Overall study context: Both acute and convalescent COVID-19 samples were obtained from the United States, Italy and Spain. From T cells, B-cell-depleted T cells, or PBMCs came the material, which was cDNA or gDNA.

In the original analysis: The assay estimated nucleated cells by amplifying reference gene primers. Some clones are missing from TCRdb's copy, which holds only in-frame ones; the method was immunoSEQ multiplex PCR. V, J and clone size derive from that table, while D and trimming were established from the DNA sequence. The profile shows under 250,000 clones, roughly 82% of them singletons. The receptor's source is a woman of 80 years or more with COVID-19, enrolled during active disease. Sequencing input: peripheral blood. The chain recombines TRBV24-1 with TRBJ2-3, with TRBD2 matching over 11 bases. The DNA for the CDR3 is TGTGCCACCAGTGATCCTGTTAGCGGGGGGGCCTGGGGAGATACGCAGTATTTT. Translating it yields CATSDPVSGGAWGDTQYF.